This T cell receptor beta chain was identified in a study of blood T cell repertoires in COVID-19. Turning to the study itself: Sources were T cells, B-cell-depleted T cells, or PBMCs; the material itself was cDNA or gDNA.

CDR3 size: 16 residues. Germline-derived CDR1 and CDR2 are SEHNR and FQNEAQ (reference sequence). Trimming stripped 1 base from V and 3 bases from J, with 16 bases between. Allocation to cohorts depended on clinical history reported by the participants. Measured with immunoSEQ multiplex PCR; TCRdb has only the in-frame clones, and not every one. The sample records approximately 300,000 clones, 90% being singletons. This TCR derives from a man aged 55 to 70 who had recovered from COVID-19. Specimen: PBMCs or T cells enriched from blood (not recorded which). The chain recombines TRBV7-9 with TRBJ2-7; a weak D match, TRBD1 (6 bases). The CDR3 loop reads CASSLGTTGYGYEQYF. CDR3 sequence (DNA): TGTGCCAGCAGCTTAGGGACCACAGGGTACGGCTACGAGCAGTACTTC.